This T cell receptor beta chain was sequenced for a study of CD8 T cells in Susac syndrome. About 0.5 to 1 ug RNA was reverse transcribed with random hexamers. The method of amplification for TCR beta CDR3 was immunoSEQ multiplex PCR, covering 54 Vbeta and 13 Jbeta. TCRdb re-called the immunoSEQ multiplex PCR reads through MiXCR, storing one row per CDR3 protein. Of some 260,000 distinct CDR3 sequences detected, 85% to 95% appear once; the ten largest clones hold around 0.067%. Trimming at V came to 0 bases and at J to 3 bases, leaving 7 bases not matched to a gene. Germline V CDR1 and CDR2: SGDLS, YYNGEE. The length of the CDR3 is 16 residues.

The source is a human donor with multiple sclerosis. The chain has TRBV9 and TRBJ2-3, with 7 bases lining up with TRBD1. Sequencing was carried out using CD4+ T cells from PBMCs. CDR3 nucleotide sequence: TGTGCCAGCAGCGTAGCGGGCCAGGGGGTGACAGATACGCAGTATTTT. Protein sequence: CASSVAGQGVTDTQYF.